This is a list of T cell receptor beta chains from one sample in a study of T cells after yellow fever vaccination. TCRdb redid the calling of the 5' RACE reads with MiXCR, one entry per CDR3 protein. Seen here are some 670,000 distinct CDR3 sequences, about 12% observed once, and the top ten hold approximately 15%. This specimen consisted of PBMCs, obtained on the day of the yellow fever booster vaccination. The receptors come from a man aged 30 to 39 who received the YFV17D yellow fever vaccine. CDR3s leave out the opening cysteine and the closing phenylalanine or tryptophan. Each record gives: CDR3 protein, V gene, J gene.

cdr3_aa: ASSLARLAGYNEQF; v_call: TRBV7-2; j_call: TRBJ2-1
cdr3_aa: AIRDRDRGLMGQF; v_call: TRBV10-3; j_call: TRBJ2-1
cdr3_aa: ASSIHHNTEAF; v_call: TRBV19; j_call: TRBJ1-1
cdr3_aa: ASSQITGNGGEAF; v_call: TRBV3-1; j_call: TRBJ1-1
cdr3_aa: ASSLGQARIVEAF; v_call: TRBV12-3/TRBV12-4; j_call: TRBJ1-1
cdr3_aa: SARGTSGKRAYEQY; v_call: TRBV20-1; j_call: TRBJ2-7
cdr3_aa: AWDRGGRAREQF; v_call: TRBV30; j_call: TRBJ2-1
cdr3_aa: ASSQGLAGGVAKNIQY; v_call: TRBV7-8; j_call: TRBJ2-4
cdr3_aa: ASSAGDQLKGINEQY; v_call: TRBV12-3/TRBV12-4; j_call: TRBJ2-7
cdr3_aa: SALVMGANVLT; v_call: TRBV20-1; j_call: TRBJ2-6
cdr3_aa: ASSEGTGKYSPLH; v_call: TRBV7-8; j_call: TRBJ1-6
cdr3_aa: ASSPGFDNEQF; v_call: TRBV7-9; j_call: TRBJ2-1
cdr3_aa: SVDFVGDTQY; v_call: TRBV29-1; j_call: TRBJ2-3
cdr3_aa: ASSQSRTGGYEQY; v_call: TRBV4-1; j_call: TRBJ2-7
cdr3_aa: SWRQGTSSDTQY; v_call: TRBV20-1; j_call: TRBJ2-3
cdr3_aa: AWRWGGKETQY; v_call: TRBV30; j_call: TRBJ2-5
cdr3_aa: ASWGLKVGYNEQF; v_call: TRBV27; j_call: TRBJ2-1
cdr3_aa: ASRRLASDRRQETQY; v_call: TRBV6-1; j_call: TRBJ2-5
cdr3_aa: SAREKWGTYNEQF; v_call: TRBV20-1; j_call: TRBJ2-1
cdr3_aa: ASSDRDDNEQY; v_call: TRBV5-1; j_call: TRBJ2-7
cdr3_aa: ASSVKGEGYNEQF; v_call: TRBV9; j_call: TRBJ2-1
cdr3_aa: ASSVRDNTDTQY; v_call: TRBV4-3; j_call: TRBJ2-3
cdr3_aa: SAREKLAGGPYNEQF; v_call: TRBV20-1; j_call: TRBJ2-1
cdr3_aa: TSSLAWQIETQY; v_call: TRBV5-1; j_call: TRBJ2-5
cdr3_aa: ASRGAARYGYEQY; v_call: TRBV19; j_call: TRBJ2-7
cdr3_aa: ASSLDRVQETQY; v_call: TRBV5-1; j_call: TRBJ2-5
cdr3_aa: ASSPSGQGVETQY; v_call: TRBV18; j_call: TRBJ2-5
cdr3_aa: ASSLAGQGANTEAF; v_call: TRBV5-1; j_call: TRBJ1-1
cdr3_aa: SASSRNEGTGELF; v_call: TRBV20-1; j_call: TRBJ2-2
cdr3_aa: STTKSGLAYEQY; v_call: TRBV20-1; j_call: TRBJ2-7
cdr3_aa: ASSQTSGSAETQY; v_call: TRBV7-2; j_call: TRBJ2-5
cdr3_aa: ASSQEGLGIQY; v_call: TRBV4-3; j_call: TRBJ2-4
cdr3_aa: ASSSSGAEKLF; v_call: TRBV7-9; j_call: TRBJ1-4